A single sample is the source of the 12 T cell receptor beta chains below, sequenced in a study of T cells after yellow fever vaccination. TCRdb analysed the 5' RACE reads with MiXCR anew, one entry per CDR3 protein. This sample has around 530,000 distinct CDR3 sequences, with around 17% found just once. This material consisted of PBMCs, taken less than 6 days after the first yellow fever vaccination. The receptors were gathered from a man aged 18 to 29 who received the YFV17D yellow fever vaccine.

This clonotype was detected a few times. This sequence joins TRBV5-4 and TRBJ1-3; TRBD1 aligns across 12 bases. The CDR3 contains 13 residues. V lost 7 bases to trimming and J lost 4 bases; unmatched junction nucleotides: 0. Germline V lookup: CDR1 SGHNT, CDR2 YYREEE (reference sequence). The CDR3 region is CASGTGGGNTIYF. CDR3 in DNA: TGTGCCAGCGGGACAGGGGGCGGAAACACCATATATTTT.

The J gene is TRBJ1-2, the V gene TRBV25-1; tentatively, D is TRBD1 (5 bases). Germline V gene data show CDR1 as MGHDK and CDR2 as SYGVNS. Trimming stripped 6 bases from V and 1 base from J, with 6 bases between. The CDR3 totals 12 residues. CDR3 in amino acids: CASRTDNYGYTF. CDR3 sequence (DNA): TGTGCCAGCAGGACAGATAACTATGGCTACACCTTC.

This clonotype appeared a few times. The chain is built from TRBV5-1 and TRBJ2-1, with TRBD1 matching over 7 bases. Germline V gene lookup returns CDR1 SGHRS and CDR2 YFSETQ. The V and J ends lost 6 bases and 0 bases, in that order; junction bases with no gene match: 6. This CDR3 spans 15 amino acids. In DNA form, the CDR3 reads TGCGCCAGCACGAGACAGGGAAGCTCCTACAATGAGCAGTTCTTC. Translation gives CASTRQGSSYNEQFF. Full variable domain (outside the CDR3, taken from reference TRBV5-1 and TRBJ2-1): KAGVTQTPRYLIKTRGQQVTLSCSPISGHRSVSWYQQTPGQGLQFLFEYFSETQRNKGNFPGRFSGRQFSNSRSEMNVSTLELGDSALYLCASTRQGSSYNEQFFGPGTRLTVL.

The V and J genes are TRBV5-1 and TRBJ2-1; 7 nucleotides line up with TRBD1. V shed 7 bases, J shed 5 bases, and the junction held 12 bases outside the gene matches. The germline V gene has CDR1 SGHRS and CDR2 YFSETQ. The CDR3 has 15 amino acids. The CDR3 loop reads CASGQEGTVHNEQFF. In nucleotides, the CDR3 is TGCGCCAGCGGCCAGGAAGGGACAGTCCACAATGAGCAGTTCTTC.

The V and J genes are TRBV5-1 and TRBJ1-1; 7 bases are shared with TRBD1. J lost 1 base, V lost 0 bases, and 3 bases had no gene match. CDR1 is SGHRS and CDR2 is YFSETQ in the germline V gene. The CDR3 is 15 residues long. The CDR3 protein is CASSLVRTGNTEAFF. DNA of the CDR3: TGCGCCAGCAGCTTGGTAAGGACAGGGAACACTGAAGCTTTCTTT.

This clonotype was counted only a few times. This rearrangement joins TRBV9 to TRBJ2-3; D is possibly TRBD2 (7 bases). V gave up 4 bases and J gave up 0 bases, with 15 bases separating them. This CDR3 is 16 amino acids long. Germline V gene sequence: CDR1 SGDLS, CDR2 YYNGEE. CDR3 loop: CASSPGAAGSTDTQYF. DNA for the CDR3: TGTGCCAGCAGCCCAGGGGCAGCGGGGAGCACAGATACGCAGTATTTT. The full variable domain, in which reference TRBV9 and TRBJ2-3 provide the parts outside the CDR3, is DSGVTQTPKHLITATGQRVTLRCSPRSGDLSVYWYQQSLDQGLQFLIQYYNGEERAKGNILERFSAQQFPDLHSELNLSSLELGDSALYFCASSPGAAGSTDTQYFGPGTRLTVL.

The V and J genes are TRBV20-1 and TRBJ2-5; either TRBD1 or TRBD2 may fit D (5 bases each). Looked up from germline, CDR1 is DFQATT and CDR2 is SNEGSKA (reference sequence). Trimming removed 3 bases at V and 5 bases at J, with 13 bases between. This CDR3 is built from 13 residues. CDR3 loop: CSASGTPRETQYF. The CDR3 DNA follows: TGCAGTGCTAGTGGGACCCCGAGGGAGACCCAGTACTTC.

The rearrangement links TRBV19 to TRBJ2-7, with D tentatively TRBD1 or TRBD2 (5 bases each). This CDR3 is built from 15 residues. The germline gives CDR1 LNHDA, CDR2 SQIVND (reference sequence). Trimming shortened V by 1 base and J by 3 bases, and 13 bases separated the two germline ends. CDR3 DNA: TGTGCCAGTAGTATAGTGTACGGGGCGAACTACGAGCAGTACGTC. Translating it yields CASSIVYGANYEQYV.

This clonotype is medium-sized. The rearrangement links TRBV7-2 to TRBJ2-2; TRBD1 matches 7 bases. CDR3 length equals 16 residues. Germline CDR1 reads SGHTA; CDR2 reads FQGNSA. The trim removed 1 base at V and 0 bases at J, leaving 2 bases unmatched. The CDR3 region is CASSLVGGANTGELFF. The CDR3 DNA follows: TGTGCCAGCAGCTTAGTAGGGGGCGCGAACACCGGGGAGCTGTTTTTT. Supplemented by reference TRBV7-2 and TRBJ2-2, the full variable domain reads GAGVSQSPSNKVTEKGKDVELRCDPISGHTALYWYRQSLGQGLEFLIYFQGNSAPDKSGLPSDRFSAERTGGSVSTLTIQRTQQEDSAVYLCASSLVGGANTGELFFGEGSRLTVL.

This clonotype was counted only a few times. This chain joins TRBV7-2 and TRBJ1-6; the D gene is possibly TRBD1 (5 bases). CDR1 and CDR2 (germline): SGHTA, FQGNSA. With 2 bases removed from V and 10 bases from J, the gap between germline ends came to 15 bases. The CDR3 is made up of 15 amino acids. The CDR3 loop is CASSLFPGIGSPLHF. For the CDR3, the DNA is TGTGCCAGCAGCTTATTCCCAGGGATCGGATCACCCCTCCACTTT. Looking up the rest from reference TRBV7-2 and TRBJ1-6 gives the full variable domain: GAGVSQSPSNKVTEKGKDVELRCDPISGHTALYWYRQSLGQGLEFLIYFQGNSAPDKSGLPSDRFSAERTGGSVSTLTIQRTQQEDSAVYLCASSLFPGIGSPLHFGNGTRLTVT.

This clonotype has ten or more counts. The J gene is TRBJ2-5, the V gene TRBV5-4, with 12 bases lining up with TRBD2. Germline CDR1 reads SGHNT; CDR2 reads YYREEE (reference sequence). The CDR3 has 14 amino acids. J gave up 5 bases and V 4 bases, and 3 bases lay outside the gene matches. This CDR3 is CASSPTSGGETQYF. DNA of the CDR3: TGTGCCAGCAGCCCCACTAGCGGGGGGGAGACCCAGTACTTC.

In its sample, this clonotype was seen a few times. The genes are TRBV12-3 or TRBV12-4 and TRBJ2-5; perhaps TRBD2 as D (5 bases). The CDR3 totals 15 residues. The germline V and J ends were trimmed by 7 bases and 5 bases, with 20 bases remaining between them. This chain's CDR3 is CASTVDETRRETQYF. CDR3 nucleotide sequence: TGTGCCAGCACCGTCGACGAAACCCGGAGGGAGACCCAGTACTTC.